This TCR beta chain was documented in a study of cytomegalovirus exposure and HLA in healthy donors. Study outcomes and limitations: Analysis performed later found 15,000 or so TCR beta sequences associated with HLA alleles at 0.05 false discovery rate.

This CDR3 region has 15 residues. The V gene's germline CDR1 is SGHDN and CDR2 FVKESK. V trimming: 7 bases; J trimming: 0 bases; junction bases outside the gene matches: 5. Comments on this clone: What it binds is unknown.

Use of 60 Vbeta and 13 Jbeta primers characterized the PCR. Profiling relied on immunoSEQ multiplex PCR, and the TCRdb table lists in-frame clones only, not all of them. In the table there are more than 95,000 clones, over 60% of which are singletons. The sequence came from a man between 60 and 75 years old in good health and CMV-seropositive. V and J are TRBV14 and TRBJ2-1; TRBD2 agrees at 8 bases. Source material: PBMCs. As DNA, the CDR3 is TGTGCCAGCACCCCGGGGGGGAGCTCCTACAATGAGCAGTTCTTC. Encoded protein: CASTPGGSSYNEQFF.